This is a list of T cell receptor beta chains from one sample in a study of T cell responses to AZD1222 COVID-19 vaccine. The repertoire was sequenced with immunoSEQ multiplex PCR; TCRdb's copy has only in-frame clones and lacks some. The sample has 150,000 to 160,000 clones, 90% seen once. The input for sequencing was peripheral blood, taken 28 days after the second AZD1222 dose. The receptor set was obtained from an adult who received the AZD1222 COVID-19 vaccine. CDR3s include the opening cysteine and the closing phenylalanine or tryptophan. Each record gives: V gene, D gene, J gene, CDR3 protein, CDR3 DNA. D genes are given only for firm matches.

>TRBV13|TRBD2|TRBJ2-5
CASSLGRERWETQYF
TGTGCCAGCAGCTTAGGGCGGGAGCGCTGGGAGACCCAGTACTTC
>TRBV5-1|-|TRBJ1-2
CASSPDMGGYYGYTF
TGCGCCAGCAGCCCGGACATGGGGGGGTACTATGGCTACACCTTC
>TRBV3-1/TRBV3-2|TRBD1|TRBJ1-1
CASTPGWLTGRGTEAFF
TGTGCCAGCACCCCAGGGTGGTTGACAGGGCGGGGCACTGAAGCTTTCTTT
>TRBV3-1/TRBV3-2|-|TRBJ1-2
CASSRTVANYGYTF
TGTGCCAGCAGCCGGACAGTAGCTAACTATGGCTACACCTTC
>TRBV9|-|TRBJ2-3
CASSQQEGDTQYF
TGTGCCAGCAGTCAACAGGAAGGAGATACGCAGTATTTT
>TRBV18|-|TRBJ1-1
CASSPTPTANTEAFF
TGTGCCAGCTCACCTACACCGACGGCGAACACTGAAGCTTTCTTT
>TRBV28|TRBD1|TRBJ1-5
CASRETGGAWLGNQPQHF
TGTGCCAGCAGAGAGACAGGGGGCGCTTGGTTAGGCAATCAGCCCCAGCATTTT
>TRBV6-5|-|TRBJ2-3
CASSYGDTQYF
TGTGCCAGCAGTTACGGGGATACGCAGTATTTT
>TRBV7-6|-|TRBJ2-7
CASSLTGNQYEQYF
TGTGCCAGCAGCTTAACCGGAAACCAGTACGAGCAGTACTTC
>TRBV27|-|TRBJ1-5
CASSFRAGPQPQHF
TGTGCCAGCAGTTTTAGGGCGGGGCCTCAGCCCCAGCATTTT
>TRBV5-1|-|TRBJ2-5
CASSFQETQYF
TGCGCCAGCAGCTTTCAAGAGACCCAGTACTTC
>TRBV18|-|TRBJ2-3
CASSPVIITDTQYF
TGTGCCAGCTCACCTGTAATAATAACAGATACGCAGTATTTT
>TRBV28|-|TRBJ1-2
CASSPRGDYGYTF
TGTGCCAGCAGCCCTAGGGGGGACTATGGCTACACCTTC
>TRBV5-1|TRBD1|TRBJ2-7
CASSFDRGSRNEQYF
TGCGCCAGCAGCTTCGACAGGGGAAGTAGGAACGAGCAGTACTTC
>TRBV9|TRBD2|TRBJ2-2
CASSNLAGVSTGELFF
TGTGCCAGCAGCAATTTAGCGGGAGTCAGTACCGGGGAGCTGTTTTTT
>TRBV7-9|-|TRBJ1-1
CASRPRTGTEAFF
TGTGCCAGCCGCCCGCGCACTGGCACTGAAGCTTTCTTT
>TRBV19|-|TRBJ1-5
CASSIGTGGGNQPQHF
TGTGCCAGTAGTATAGGCACCGGAGGGGGCAATCAGCCCCAGCATTTT